What follows are 29 T cell receptor delta chains derived from one specimen sequenced in a study of gamma-delta T cells after stem cell transplantation. With CATT, TCRdb re-called clones from the RT-PCR reads. This table has about 1,500 delta-chain clones, 1.6% appearing once. Source material: gamma-delta T cells. These receptors were taken from a human donor. It is not recorded whose cells these are; they may come from a transplant donor.

On this clone itself: With only one base between it and a far larger clone, this is likely a read error. Additional DNA sequences in this sample encode the identical CDR3. The V call is TRDV1, the J call TRDJ1, with D possibly being TRDD2 or TRDD3 (6 bases each). The CDR3 runs to 18 residues. Germline V lookup: CDR1 TSWWSYY, CDR2 QGS. CDR3 amino acids: CALGVLLRTGPYTDKLIF. CDR3 nucleotide sequence: TGCGCTCTTGGGGTCCTACTACGTACTGGGCCCTACACCGATAAACTCATCTTT.

In its sample, this clone was seen a few times. This DNA's translation and the protein TCRdb lists, from a much larger clone, do not match at residue 22, likely due to a read error; the protein shown is translated from the DNA. The chain couples TRDV1 to TRDJ3, with 8 bases identical to TRDD3. Germline V gene data show CDR1 as TSWWSYY and CDR2 as QGS. This CDR3 has 24 residues. CDR3 residues: CALGALVSTLTGGLSSWDTRQVFF. The CDR3 nucleotides are TGTGCTCTTGGGGCCCTAGTATCTACACTTACTGGGGGTCTTAGCTCCTGGGACACCCGACAGGTGTTTTTC.

The table lists this clone with a few counts. TCRdb assigns this DNA the protein of a much larger clone, which departs from its translation at residue 10; this likely reflects a read error, and the protein shown comes from translating the DNA. The chain combines TRDV2 with TRDJ1; a weak D match, TRDD3 (5 bases). Trimming cost V 0 bases and J 1 base, with 17 bases left between them. Germline lookup yields CDR1 GEAIGNYY and CDR2 EKD. The CDR3 extends over 17 amino acids. The CDR3 DNA reads TGTGCCTGTGACACCGCCTGGGCCCGACAGACCACCGATAAACTCATCTTT. Its protein product is CACDTAWARQTTDKLIF.

This clone is judged medium-sized. A far larger clone differs by one base, so this is likely a read error. This chain connects TRDV3 to TRDJ1, with 9 bases lining up with TRDD3. CDR3 length: 19 residues. Germline trimming cut 1 base from V and 6 bases from J; bases unmatched to any gene: 24. Germline V CDR1 and CDR2: TVYSNPD, GDNSRS (reference sequence). The CDR3 loop is CAFNCPLPWGIRRGYKLIF. The CDR3 region has the DNA TGTGCCTTTAATTGTCCCCTACCCTGGGGGATCCGACGTGGGTATAAACTCATCTTT.

This clone has more than one count but fewer than ten. With a far larger clone one base away, a read error is the likely cause. The identical CDR3 is also encoded by other nucleotide sequences in the sample. The chain employs TRDV1 and TRDJ1; D might be TRDD2 or TRDD3, each matching 6 bases. V lost 4 bases and J lost 0, with 21 bases in between. The CDR3 totals 18 residues. Germline CDR1 TSWWSYY, CDR2 QGS. CDR3 DNA: TGTGCTCTTGGGGTCCTACTGCGTACTGGGCCCTACACCGATAAACTCATCTTT. Its translation is CALGVLLRTGPYTDKLIF.

A note on this clone: The protein in TCRdb stems from a much larger clone and differs at residue 3 from this DNA's translation, likely a read error; here the protein is translated from the DNA. The genes are TRDV1 and TRDJ1; 11 bases are shared with TRDD3. The CDR3 covers 20 residues. The germline V gene encodes CDR1 TSWWSYY and CDR2 QGS. The CDR3 DNA reads as TGTGCTCCTGGGGGACCGTCCTACGCCTGGGGGATACTGAACACCGATAAACTCATCTTT. Its protein is CAPGGPSYAWGILNTDKLIF.

This clone was counted a few times. The mismatch at residue 12 between this DNA's translation and the TCRdb protein of a much larger clone likely reflects a read error; the protein shown is translated from the DNA. The chain recombines TRDV2 with TRDJ3, with 8 bases that match TRDD3. This CDR3 is 21 amino acids long. V was clipped by 0 bases and J by 1 base; unmatched bases: 13. CDR1 and CDR2 (germline): GEAIGNYY, EKD. The chain's CDR3 is CACDTTGLWGSLSWDTRQMFF. The CDR3, as DNA: TGTGCCTGTGACACCACGGGGCTCTGGGGGAGCCTTTCCTGGGACACCCGACAGATGTTTTTC.

This clone qualifies as medium-sized. The likely explanation is a read error, given a far larger clone one base away. The sample carries other DNA sequences with the same CDR3. The V call is TRDV2, the J call TRDJ1, with 10 bases fitting TRDD3. CDR1 and CDR2 from the germline V gene are GEAIGNYY and EKD. CDR3 length equals 16 residues. The CDR3 here is CACSQGGIRYTDKLIF. The CDR3 coding sequence is TGCGCCTGTTCCCAAGGGGGGATACGCTACACCGATAAACTCATCTTT.

This clone was observed a few times. The protein recorded in TCRdb matches a much larger clone and deviates from this DNA's translation at residue 3, suggesting a read error; the protein here is obtained by translating the DNA. This rearrangement joins TRAV29/DV5 to TRDJ1; 9 nucleotides match TRDD2. CDR1 and CDR2 from the germline V gene are NSMFDY and ISSIKDK. This CDR3 has 17 amino acids. The CDR3: CATSTAFLRTGEPKLIF. DNA for the CDR3: TGTGCAACAAGCACGGCCTTCCTACGTACTGGGGAGCCCAAACTCATCTTT.

This clone rates as large. The V and J genes are TRDV1 and TRDJ1; D possibly corresponds to TRDD3 (6 bases). This CDR3 comprises 18 residues. Trimming took 2 bases from V and 0 from J, leaving 19 bases between them. Germline V gives CDR1 TSWWSYY, CDR2 QGS. The CDR3 here is CALGEEWGFRMYTDKLIF. The CDR3 DNA reads TGTGCTCTTGGGGAAGAATGGGGGTTTCGAATGTACACCGATAAACTCATCTTT.

This clone showed up many times. This sequence is one base from a far larger clone and is likely a read error. The genes are TRDV2 and TRDJ1, with 7 nucleotides matching TRDD3. The CDR3 runs 18 residues. From germline, CDR1 is GEAIGNYY and CDR2 EKD. Germline trimming cut 0 bases from V and 0 bases from J; bases unmatched to any gene: 12. This CDR3 reads CACDTRERGLGDTDKLIF. CDR3 in DNA: TGTGCCTGTGACACCAGGGAACGAGGGCTGGGGGACACCGATAAACTCATCTTT.

With regard to this clone: Being one base from a much bigger clone, this may be a read error. Other DNA variants within this sample encode the same CDR3. This chain joins TRDV1 and TRDJ1; 7 positions match TRDD3. CDR1 is TSWWSYY and CDR2 is QGS in the germline V gene. The CDR3 sequence is 16 residues long. Trimming took 3 bases from V and 0 from J; bases not matched to a gene: 7. Written as DNA, the CDR3 is TGTGCTCTTGGGGACCGCTGGGGGCCCAACACCGATAAACTCATCTTT. The encoded protein is CALGDRWGPNTDKLIF.

This clone was recorded a few times. A read error likely explains this, since a far larger clone differs by one base. Within the sample, other DNA sequences also encode this same CDR3. This chain connects TRDV3 to TRDJ1; no clear D gene. The CDR3 has 12 residues. Per germline, CDR1 TVYSNPD and CDR2 GDNSRS (reference sequence). The CDR3 protein is CASRSYTDKLIF. The CDR3 nucleotides are TGTGCCTCCCGATCGTACACCGATAAACTAATCTTT.

Comments on this clone: It differs at one base from a far larger clone, so likely a read error. The sample holds other DNA sequences that translate to the same CDR3. Here the CDR3 DNA reads TGTGCCTGTGAAGCCCTACGAAGCGGGGGGCCCTCGATAACCGATAAACTCATCTTT. Amino acid sequence: CACEALRSGGPSITDKLIF. The chain carries TRDV2 and TRDJ1; D tentatively reads TRDD2 or TRDD3 (5 bases each). Germline values: CDR1 GEAIGNYY, CDR2 EKD. This CDR3 contains 19 residues. V shed 4 bases and J shed 2 bases, with 28 bases lying between them.

Concerning this clone: One base separates it from a far larger clone, so it is likely a read error. The chain joins TRDV2 to TRDJ1; D not resolved. Germline lookup yields CDR1 GEAIGNYY and CDR2 EKD. The CDR3 length is 13 residues. V lost 1 base to trimming and J lost 4 bases, with 9 bases between them. The DNA for the CDR3 is TGTGCCTGTGACACGGAGATGGACGATAAACTCATCTTT. Translated: CACDTEMDDKLIF.

This clone came up a few times. This sequence is one base from a far larger clone and is likely a read error. The same CDR3 also results from other DNA sequences found in this sample. The V call is TRDV1, the J call TRDJ1; 9 bases are a match to TRDD3. The V gene's germline CDR1 is TSWWSYY and CDR2 QGS. This CDR3 contains 15 residues. After removal of 3 bases from V and 8 bases from J, the junction contained 10 bases not matched to a gene. The chain's CDR3 is CALGEPPGDTKKLIF. As DNA, the CDR3 is TGTGCTCTTGGGGAGCCACCGGGGGATACCAAGAAACTCATCTTT.

With respect to this clone: A single base separates this from a much larger clone, so it may be a read error. Other DNA sequences in this specimen translate into the identical CDR3. This chain uses TRDV1 with TRDJ1, with D possibly called TRDD2 or TRDD3 (6 bases each). The CDR3 contains 21 residues. V shed 4 bases and J shed 0 bases, with 30 bases lying between them. Germline V gene sequence: CDR1 TSWWSYY, CDR2 QGS. This CDR3 reads CALGVPSHFLGGLLYTDKLIF. In DNA, the CDR3 is TGTGCTCTTGGGGTCCCTTCCCATTTCTTGGGGGGCCTTCTATACACCGATAAACTCATCTTT.

This clone appeared a few times. TCRdb shows a much larger clone's protein in place of this DNA's translation, and the two differ at residue 9, likely through a read error; the protein shown is translated from the DNA. V and J are TRDV2 and TRDJ1; 11 nucleotides agree with TRDD3. Trimming cost V 3 bases and J 3 bases; bases outside gene matches: 8. This CDR3 is 16 amino acids long. Germline CDR1 GEAIGNYY, CDR2 EKD. CDR3 protein: CACDSLGDMNADKLIF. CDR3 in DNA: TGTGCCTGTGACTCACTGGGGGATATGAACGCCGATAAACTCATCTTT.

Details on this clone: This DNA's translation differs at residue 21 from TCRdb's protein, which comes from a much larger clone; a read error is likely, and the protein shown is translated from the DNA. V and J are TRDV1 and TRDJ3, with 8 bases lining up with TRDD3. This CDR3 is built from 24 residues. Germline CDR1 reads TSWWSYY; CDR2 reads QGS. CDR3 sequence (DNA): TGTGCTCTTGGGGCCCTAGTATCTACACTTACTGGGGGTCTTAGCTCCTGGGACACCCGAAAGATGTTTTTC. Amino acids: CALGALVSTLTGGLSSWDTRKMFF.

On this clone itself: A far larger clone is just one base off, so this is likely a read error. Other DNA sequences in the same sample also yield this CDR3. This rearrangement joins TRDV1 to TRDJ1, with D possibly called TRDD2 or TRDD3 (6 bases each). From germline, CDR1 is TSWWSYY and CDR2 QGS. This CDR3 contains 18 residues. The CDR3 DNA reads as TGTGCTCTTGGGGTCCTACTACGTACTGGGCCCTACACCGATAAGCTCATCTTT. It yields the protein CALGVLLRTGPYTDKLIF.

By share, this clone ranks as medium-sized. The likely explanation is a read error, given a far larger clone one base away. This chain uses TRDV3 with TRDJ1; 9 bases fit TRDD3. The CDR3 consists of 19 residues. CDR1 TVYSNPD and CDR2 GDNSRS come from the germline V gene (reference sequence). This CDR3 is CAFNCPLPWGIRREYKPIF. The CDR3 DNA sequence: TGTGCCTTTAATTGTCCCCTACCCTGGGGGATCCGACGTGAGTATAAACCCATCTTT.

With regard to this clone: A far larger clone is one nucleotide away, so this likely arose from a read error. Distinct nucleotide sequences in the sample also encode this CDR3. This rearrangement joins TRDV2 to TRDJ3; perhaps TRDD3 as D (6 bases). The V end lost 3 bases, the J end lost 0 bases, and 17 bases lay between the germline ends. Germline loops: CDR1 GEAIGNYY, CDR2 EKD. The CDR3 is 19 residues long. The CDR3 region is CACDRVLGDASWDTRQMFF. The CDR3 DNA reads as TGTGCCTGTGACCGCGTACTGGGAGACGCCTCCTGGGACACCCGACAGATGTTTTTC.

Concerning this clone: A far larger clone is one nucleotide away, so this likely arose from a read error. Distinct nucleotide sequences in the sample also encode this CDR3. The CDR3 sequence: CASIQLSHTGGWCDKLIF. CDR3 DNA sequence: TGTGCCTCTATTCAGCTTTCTCACACTGGGGGATGGTGCGATAAACTCATCTTT. This chain joins TRDV3 and TRDJ1; TRDD3 aligns across 10 bases. The V and J ends lost 4 bases and 4 bases, in that order; junction bases with no gene match: 21. Germline V CDR1 and CDR2: TVYSNPD, GDNSRS (reference sequence). The CDR3 covers 18 residues.

To note about this clone: TCRdb's protein, taken from a much larger clone, differs from this DNA's translation at residue 12, likely owing to a read error; the protein displayed comes from the DNA. V usage is TRDV2 and J usage is TRDJ1, with D perhaps TRDD2 or TRDD3 (5 bases each). Germline V CDR1 and CDR2: GEAIGNYY, EKD. CDR3 length equals 16 residues. CDR3 sequence reads: CACDTWGLTYTNKLIF. The CDR3 bases are TGTGCCTGTGACACCTGGGGACTTACCTACACCAATAAACTCATCTTT.

With regard to this clone: A far larger clone differs by one base, so this is likely a read error. Other DNA sequences in the sample encode the same CDR3. The chain uses TRDV1 and TRDJ1, with D tentatively TRDD1 or TRDD3 (5 bases each). The V and J ends lost 9 bases and 1 base respectively, with 15 bases between them. The CDR3 extends over 14 amino acids. Germline values: CDR1 TSWWSYY, CDR2 QGS. In nucleotides, the CDR3 is TGTGCTCTATTTTGGGGAATAGGCACCGATAAACTCATCTTT. This sequence encodes CALFWGIGTDKLIF.

This clone showed up many times. The likely explanation is a read error, given a far larger clone one base away. This chain connects TRDV2 to TRDJ1; 8 bases fit TRDD3. With V trimmed by 5 bases and J by 7 bases, 17 bases remained unmatched. The CDR3 sequence is 16 residues long. Germline CDR1 GEAIGNYY, CDR2 EKD. The chain's CDR3 is CACGRRWGIPGGKLIF. As DNA, the CDR3 is TGTGCCTGTGGCAGACGATGGGGGATTCCGGGAGGTAAACTCATCTTT.

With regard to this clone: The amino acid sequence in TCRdb belongs to a much larger clone and departs from this DNA's translation at residue 22, likely a sequencing read error; the sequence shown is translated from the DNA. The V call is TRDV3, the J call TRDJ1; weak D call: TRDD3 (5 bases). Germline V gene lookup returns CDR1 TVYSNPD and CDR2 GDNSRS (reference sequence). This CDR3 is built from 24 residues. The DNA of the CDR3 is TGTGCCTTTGTGGGGACCGTTACCTTTGTCTTCAATTCACTCCCAATTCAGGACACCGATAAAATCATCTTT. Its translation is CAFVGTVTFVFNSLPIQDTDKIIF.

About this clone: A far larger clone differs by one base, so this is likely a read error. The V call is TRDV2, the J call TRDJ3; 8 bases match TRDD3. This CDR3 has 21 amino acids. J lost 2 bases, V lost 0 bases, and 14 bases had no gene match. Germline CDR1 GEAIGNYY, CDR2 EKD. The CDR3 DNA reads TGTGCCTGTGACACCACGGGGCTCTGGGGGAGCCCTCCCTGGGACACCCGACAGATGTTTTTC. Encoded protein: CACDTTGLWGSPPWDTRQMFF.

Comments on this clone: The TCRdb protein, from a much larger clone, departs from this DNA's translation at residue 14, likely by read error; the protein shown derives from the DNA. CDR3: CALGALVSTLTGGPSSWDTRQMFF. The CDR3 DNA reads as TGTGCTCTTGGGGCCCTAGTATCTACACTTACTGGGGGTCCTAGCTCCTGGGACACCCGACAGATGTTTTTC. The rearrangement uses TRDV1 and TRDJ3, with TRDD3 identical over 8 bases. Germline-derived CDR1 and CDR2 are TSWWSYY and QGS. V lost 4 bases to trimming and J lost 0 bases; unmatched junction nucleotides: 23. This CDR3 has 24 residues.